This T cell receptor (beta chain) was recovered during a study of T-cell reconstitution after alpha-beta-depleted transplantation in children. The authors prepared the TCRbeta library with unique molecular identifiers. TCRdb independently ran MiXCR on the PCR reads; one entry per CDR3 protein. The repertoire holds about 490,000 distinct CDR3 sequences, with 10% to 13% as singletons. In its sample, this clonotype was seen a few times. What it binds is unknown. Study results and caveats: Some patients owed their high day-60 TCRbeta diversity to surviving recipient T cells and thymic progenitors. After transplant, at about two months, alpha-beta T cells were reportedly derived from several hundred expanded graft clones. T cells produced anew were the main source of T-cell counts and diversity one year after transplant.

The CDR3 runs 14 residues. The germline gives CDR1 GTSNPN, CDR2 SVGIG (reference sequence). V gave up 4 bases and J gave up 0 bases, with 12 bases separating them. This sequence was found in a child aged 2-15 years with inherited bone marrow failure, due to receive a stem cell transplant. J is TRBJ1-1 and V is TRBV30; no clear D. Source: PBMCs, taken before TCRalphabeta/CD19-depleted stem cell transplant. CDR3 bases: TGTGCCTGGAATAAGGGATACTTGAACACTGAAGCTTTCTTT. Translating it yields CAWNKGYLNTEAFF.